The clone carrying this T cell receptor beta chain was seen only a few times. Its antigen is not identified. TCRdb reprocessed the RT-PCR reads with MiXCR, giving one entry per CDR3 protein. The sample holds 400,000 to 550,000 distinct CDR3 sequences, about 25% seen once. These data originate in a study of response to subunit inactivated influenza vaccine. Findings and caveats of the study: The authors suggested that few new T cells are recruited per seasonal influenza vaccination.

This CDR3 has 14 amino acids. CDR1 and CDR2 (germline): SGHKS, YYEKEE (reference sequence). V was trimmed by 1 base and J by 8 bases, leaving 16 bases between them. Sequencing was performed on CD4+ T cells sorted from PBMCs, taken less than 6 days after vaccination. The receptor comes from a man aged 45 to 65 who received an inactivated influenza vaccine. The gene calls are TRBV5-5 and TRBJ2-7; perhaps TRBD2 as D (5 bases). The CDR3: CASSLFGEPTQQYF. Here the CDR3 DNA reads TGTGCCAGCAGCTTGTTTGGGGAGCCCACCCAGCAGTACTTC.